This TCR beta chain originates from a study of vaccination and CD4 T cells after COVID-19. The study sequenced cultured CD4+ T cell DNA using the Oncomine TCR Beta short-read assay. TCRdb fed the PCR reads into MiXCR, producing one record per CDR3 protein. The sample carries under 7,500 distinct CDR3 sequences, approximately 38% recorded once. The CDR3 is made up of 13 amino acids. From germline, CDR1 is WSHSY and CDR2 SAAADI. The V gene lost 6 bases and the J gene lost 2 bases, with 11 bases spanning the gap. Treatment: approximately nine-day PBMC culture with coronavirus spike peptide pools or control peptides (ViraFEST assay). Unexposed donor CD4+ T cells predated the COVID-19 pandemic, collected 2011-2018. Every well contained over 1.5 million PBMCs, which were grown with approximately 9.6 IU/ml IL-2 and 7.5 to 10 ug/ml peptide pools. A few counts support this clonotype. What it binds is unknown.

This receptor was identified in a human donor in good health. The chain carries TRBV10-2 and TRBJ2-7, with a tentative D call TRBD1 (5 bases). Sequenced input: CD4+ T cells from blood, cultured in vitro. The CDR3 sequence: CASSAGRTYEQYF. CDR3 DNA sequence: TGCGCCAGCAGCGCAGGGCGCACCTACGAGCAGTACTTC.